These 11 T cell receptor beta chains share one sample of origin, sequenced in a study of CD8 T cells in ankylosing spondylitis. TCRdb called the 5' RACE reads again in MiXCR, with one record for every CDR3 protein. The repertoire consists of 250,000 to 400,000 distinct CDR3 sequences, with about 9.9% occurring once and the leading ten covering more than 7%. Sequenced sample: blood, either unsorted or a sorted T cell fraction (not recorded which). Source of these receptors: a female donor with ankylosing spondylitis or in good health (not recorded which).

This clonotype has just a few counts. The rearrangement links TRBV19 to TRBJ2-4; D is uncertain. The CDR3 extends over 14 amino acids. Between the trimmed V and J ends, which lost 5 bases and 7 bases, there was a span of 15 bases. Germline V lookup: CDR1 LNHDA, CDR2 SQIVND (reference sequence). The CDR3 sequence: CASSALNGRNIQYF. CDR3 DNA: TGTGCCAGTAGTGCCCTTAATGGACGGAACATTCAGTACTTC.

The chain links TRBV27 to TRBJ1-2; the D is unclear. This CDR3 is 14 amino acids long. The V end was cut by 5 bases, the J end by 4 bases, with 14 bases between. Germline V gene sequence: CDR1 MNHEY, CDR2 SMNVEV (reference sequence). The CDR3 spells CASSAHPSVYGYTF. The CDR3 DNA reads TGTGCCAGCAGTGCTCACCCGAGTGTCTATGGCTACACCTTC.

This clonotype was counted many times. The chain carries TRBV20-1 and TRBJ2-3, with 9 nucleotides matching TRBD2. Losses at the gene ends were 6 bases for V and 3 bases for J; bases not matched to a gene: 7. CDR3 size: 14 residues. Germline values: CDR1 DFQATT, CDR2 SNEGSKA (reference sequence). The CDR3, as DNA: TGCAGTGCCATAGCGGGAGTTTCTACAGATACGCAGTATTTT. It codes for CSAIAGVSTDTQYF.

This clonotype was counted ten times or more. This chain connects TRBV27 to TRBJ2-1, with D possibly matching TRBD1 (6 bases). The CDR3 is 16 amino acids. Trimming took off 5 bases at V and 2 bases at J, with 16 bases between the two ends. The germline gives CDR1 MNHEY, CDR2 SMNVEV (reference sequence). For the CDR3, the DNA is TGTGCCAGCAGTCCGTCGACAGGAGAGACCTACAATGAGCAGTTCTTC. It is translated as CASSPSTGETYNEQFF.

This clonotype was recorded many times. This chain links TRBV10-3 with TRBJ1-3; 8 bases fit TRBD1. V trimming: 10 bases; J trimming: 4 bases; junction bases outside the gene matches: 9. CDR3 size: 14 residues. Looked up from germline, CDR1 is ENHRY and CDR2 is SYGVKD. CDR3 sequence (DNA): TGTGCCACCACCACGGACAGGGTGGGAAACACCATATATTTT. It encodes CATTTDRVGNTIYF.

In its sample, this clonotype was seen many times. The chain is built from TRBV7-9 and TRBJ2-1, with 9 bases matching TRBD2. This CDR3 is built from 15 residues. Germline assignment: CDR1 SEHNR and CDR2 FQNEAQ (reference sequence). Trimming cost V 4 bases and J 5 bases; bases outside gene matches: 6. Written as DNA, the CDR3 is TGTGCCAGCAGCTCCGCGGGCGGGGGGGACAATGAGCAGTTCTTC. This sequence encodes CASSSAGGGDNEQFF.

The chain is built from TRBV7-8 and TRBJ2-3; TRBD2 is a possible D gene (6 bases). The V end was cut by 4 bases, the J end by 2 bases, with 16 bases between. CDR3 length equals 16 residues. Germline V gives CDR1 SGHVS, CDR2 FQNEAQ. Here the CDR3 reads CASSSENRGFTDTQYF. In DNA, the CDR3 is TGTGCCAGCAGCTCCGAAAACCGGGGGTTCACAGATACGCAGTATTTT.

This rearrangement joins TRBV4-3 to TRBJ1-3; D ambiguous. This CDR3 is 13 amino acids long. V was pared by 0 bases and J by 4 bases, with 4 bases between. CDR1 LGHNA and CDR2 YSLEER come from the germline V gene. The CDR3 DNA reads TGCGCCAGCAGCCAAGAATCCGGAAACACCATATATTTT. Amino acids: CASSQESGNTIYF.

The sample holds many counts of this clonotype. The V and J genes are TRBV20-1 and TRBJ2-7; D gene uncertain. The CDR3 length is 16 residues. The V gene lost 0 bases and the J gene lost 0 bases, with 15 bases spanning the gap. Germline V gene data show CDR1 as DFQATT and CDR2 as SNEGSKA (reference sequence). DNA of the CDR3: TGCAGTGCTAGAGATTATTACGGCGGTTACTCCTACGAGCAGTACTTC. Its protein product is CSARDYYGGYSYEQYF.

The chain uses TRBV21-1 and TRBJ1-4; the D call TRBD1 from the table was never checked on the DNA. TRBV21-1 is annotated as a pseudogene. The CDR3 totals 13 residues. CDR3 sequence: CASTPGGDEKLFF. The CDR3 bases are TGTGCCAGCACCCCGGGGGGGGATGAAAAACTGTTTTTT.

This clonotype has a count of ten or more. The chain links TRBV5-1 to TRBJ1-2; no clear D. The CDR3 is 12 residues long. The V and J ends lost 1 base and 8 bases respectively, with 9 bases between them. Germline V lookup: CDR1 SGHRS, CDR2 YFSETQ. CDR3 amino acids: CASSLPGGGYTF. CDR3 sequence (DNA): TGCGCCAGCAGCTTGCCGGGAGGGGGCTACACCTTC. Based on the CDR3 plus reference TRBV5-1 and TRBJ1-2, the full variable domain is KAGVTQTPRYLIKTRGQQVTLSCSPISGHRSVSWYQQTPGQGLQFLFEYFSETQRNKGNFPGRFSGRQFSNSRSEMNVSTLELGDSALYLCASSLPGGGYTFGSGTRLTVV.